This T cell receptor beta chain comes out of a study of blood T cell repertoires in COVID-19. In the study overall: The study drew acute and convalescent COVID-19 samples from the United States, Italy and Spain. The cDNA or gDNA used as material had been derived from T cells, B-cell-depleted T cells, or PBMCs.

V dropped 6 bases and J dropped 4; count of bases not matched to a gene: 5. This CDR3 has 13 residues. From germline, CDR1 is MGHRA and CDR2 YSYEKL. Per the original data handling: Counts of nucleated cells, estimated from reference gene primer amplification, were obtained. Method: immunoSEQ multiplex PCR; TCRdb's copy keeps in-frame clones and lacks some. V and J calls plus clone size are reproduced from that table; the DNA served to infer D and trimming. This repertoire shows about 200,000 clones, more than 85% found once; its top ten account for 0.55% to 0.75%. This chain joins TRBV4-1 and TRBJ2-5, with 7 bases that match TRBD2. Specimen: peripheral blood. This receptor was obtained from a man aged 40-50 years with acute or convalescent COVID-19. The CDR3 region has the DNA TGCGCCAGCAGTACATCGGGGGGAGAGACCCAGTACTTC. Amino acid sequence: CASSTSGGETQYF.